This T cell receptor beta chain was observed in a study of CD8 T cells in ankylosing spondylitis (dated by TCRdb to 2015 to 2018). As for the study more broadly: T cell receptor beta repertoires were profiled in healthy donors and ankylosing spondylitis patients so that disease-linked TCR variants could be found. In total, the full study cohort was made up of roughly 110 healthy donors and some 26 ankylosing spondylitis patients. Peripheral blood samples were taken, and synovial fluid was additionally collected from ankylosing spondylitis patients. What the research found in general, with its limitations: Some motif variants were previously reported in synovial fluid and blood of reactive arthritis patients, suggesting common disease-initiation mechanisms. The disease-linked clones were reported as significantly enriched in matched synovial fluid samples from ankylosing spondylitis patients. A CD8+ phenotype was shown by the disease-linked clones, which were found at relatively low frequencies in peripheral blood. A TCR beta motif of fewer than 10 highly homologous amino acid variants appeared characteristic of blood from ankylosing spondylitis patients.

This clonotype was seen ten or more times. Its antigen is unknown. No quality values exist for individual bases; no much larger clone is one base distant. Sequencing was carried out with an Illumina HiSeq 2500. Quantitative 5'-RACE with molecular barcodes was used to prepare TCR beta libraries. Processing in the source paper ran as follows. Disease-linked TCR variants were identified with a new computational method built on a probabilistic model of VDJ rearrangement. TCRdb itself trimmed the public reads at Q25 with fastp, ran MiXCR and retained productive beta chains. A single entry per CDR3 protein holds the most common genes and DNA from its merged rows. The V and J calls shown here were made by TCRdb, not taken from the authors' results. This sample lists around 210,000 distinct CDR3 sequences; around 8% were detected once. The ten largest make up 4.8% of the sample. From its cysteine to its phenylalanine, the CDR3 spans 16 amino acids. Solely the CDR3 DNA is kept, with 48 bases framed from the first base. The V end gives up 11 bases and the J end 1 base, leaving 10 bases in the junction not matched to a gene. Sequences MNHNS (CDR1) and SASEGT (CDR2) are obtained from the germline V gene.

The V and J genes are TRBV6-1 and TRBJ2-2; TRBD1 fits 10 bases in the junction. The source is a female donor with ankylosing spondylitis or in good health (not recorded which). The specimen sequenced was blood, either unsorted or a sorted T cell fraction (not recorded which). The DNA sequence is TGTGCCGTCGCACCCGGGGACAGGGGGAACACCGGGGAGCTGTTTTTT. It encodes CAVAPGDRGNTGELFF.